This T cell receptor beta chain emerged from a study of vaccination and CD4 T cells after COVID-19. The Oncomine TCR Beta short-read assay sequenced DNA from cultured CD4+ T cells. TCRdb analysed the PCR reads with MiXCR anew, one entry per CDR3 protein. The profile shows roughly 19,000 distinct CDR3 sequences, about half of them singletons. The CDR3 extends over 15 amino acids. The V gene lost 7 bases and the J gene lost 5 bases, with 20 bases spanning the gap. Germline V CDR1 and CDR2: SNHLY, FYNNEI. The treatment denotes: roughly ten-day PBMC culture with coronavirus spike peptide pools or control peptides (ViraFEST assay). On this clonotype: Its matching antigen is unknown.

The clonotype originates from a human donor who had recovered from COVID-19. Sequencing was done on a sample of CD4+ T cells from blood, cultured in vitro. This chain connects TRBV2 to TRBJ1-1; D perhaps matches TRBD1 (5 bases). CDR3 coding DNA: TGTGCCAGCACCGAAAGGGAGGGGATGGGGACTGAAGCTTTCTTT. Residues: CASTEREGMGTEAFF.